Following are 26 T cell receptor beta chains from one sample sequenced in a study of blood T cell repertoires in COVID-19. Clones were sequenced by immunoSEQ multiplex PCR, and TCRdb holds only the in-frame ones, with some missing. Among 150,000 to 200,000 clones listed, 75% to 90% were seen once. The sequencing sample was made of peripheral blood. All receptors derive from a woman aged 55-69 years with acute or convalescent COVID-19.

The gene calls are TRBV9 and TRBJ1-1, with 11 bases lining up with TRBD1. The germline V gene has CDR1 SGDLS and CDR2 YYNGEE. The CDR3 length is 17 residues. V lost 6 bases and J lost 1; bases outside the gene matches: 11. The CDR3 nucleotides read TGTGCCAGCAACCCCTCGGGAGGACAGGGGGCGAACACTGAAGCTTTCTTT. Protein sequence: CASNPSGGQGANTEAFF.

The J gene is TRBJ2-2, the V gene TRBV5-4; D may be TRBD2 (5 bases). In germline, CDR1 is SGHNT, CDR2 YYREEE (reference sequence). The CDR3 covers 18 residues. The ends were cut back, 4 bases at V and 0 bases at J, with 19 bases in the middle. CDR3 DNA: TGTGCCAGCAGCCCCCTCGGGTGGGAGAGATCGAACACCGGGGAGCTGTTTTTT. It translates to CASSPLGWERSNTGELFF.

The genes are TRBV7-5 and TRBJ2-4; the table names TRBD2, a call not compared with the DNA. TRBV7-5 is a recognized pseudogene. The CDR3 consists of 20 residues. The CDR3 spells CARSQPLGAGDPGAKNIQYF. As DNA, the CDR3 is TGTGCCAGAAGCCAGCCGTTGGGAGCGGGGGACCCTGGGGCCAAAAACATTCAGTACTTC.

This clone came up once. The genes are TRBV29-1 and TRBJ2-3; a weak D match, TRBD2 (6 bases). Germline V CDR1 and CDR2: SQVTM, ANQGSEA. The ends were cut back, 1 base at V and 4 bases at J, with 12 bases in the middle. This CDR3 region has 14 residues. The CDR3 here is CSVEGGGEPDTQYF. CDR3 DNA sequence: TGCAGCGTTGAAGGGGGCGGGGAGCCAGATACGCAGTATTTT.

The chain employs TRBV19 and TRBJ1-2, with 7 bases lining up with TRBD1. J gave up 8 bases and V 2 bases, and 14 bases lay outside the gene matches. Germline V gene sequence: CDR1 LNHDA, CDR2 SQIVND (reference sequence). CDR3 length: 16 amino acids. CDR3 DNA sequence: TGTGCCAGTAGTATATTGGGACAGCCTTTGGGTGGCGGCTACACCTTC. Amino acids: CASSILGQPLGGGYTF. The full variable domain, in which reference TRBV19 and TRBJ1-2 provide the parts outside the CDR3, is DGGITQSPKYLFRKEGQNVTLSCEQNLNHDAMYWYRQDPGQGLRLIYYSQIVNDFQKGDIAEGYSVSREKKESFPLTVTSAQKNPTAFYLCASSILGQPLGGGYTFGSGTRLTVV.

In this sample, this clone turned up once. This chain uses TRBV4-3 with TRBJ1-4; D is ambiguous. In germline, CDR1 is LGHNA, CDR2 YSLEER. CDR3 length equals 13 residues. Trimming shortened V by 2 bases and J by 11 bases, and 12 bases separated the two germline ends. The CDR3 coding sequence is TGCGCCAGCAGCCAACGAGGGAGTAAGAAACTGTTTTTT. Protein product: CASSQRGSKKLFF.

The CDR3 nucleotides read TGTGCCAGTAGTTTTAATAATGGGGCCAACGTCCTGACTTTC. Its translation: CASSFNNGANVLTF. The chain carries TRBV19 and TRBJ2-6; D is uncertain. Germline loops: CDR1 LNHDA, CDR2 SQIVND (reference sequence). This CDR3 contains 14 residues. The V gene lost 5 bases and the J gene lost 3 bases, with 8 bases spanning the gap.

This clone was recorded a few times. The gene calls are TRBV25-1 and TRBJ1-1; possibly TRBD1 for D (5 bases). Trimming left V 6 bases short and J 8 bases short, with 13 bases between. Germline V gene sequence: CDR1 MGHDK, CDR2 SYGVNS. The CDR3 has 12 residues. The CDR3 sequence is CASSEGALEAFF. The DNA for the CDR3 is TGTGCCAGCAGCGAAGGGGCCCTCGAAGCTTTCTTT.

J is TRBJ2-7 and V is TRBV2, with D possibly being TRBD1 (5 bases). The CDR3 is 17 residues long. The germline CDR1 and CDR2 sequences are SNHLY and FYNNEI. With 7 bases removed from V and 0 bases from J, the gap between germline ends came to 22 bases. CDR3: CASILIGHRPSSYEQYF. The DNA for the CDR3 is TGTGCCAGCATCCTGATCGGTCACAGGCCAAGCTCCTACGAGCAGTACTTC. Based on the CDR3 plus reference TRBV2 and TRBJ2-7, the full variable domain is EPEVTQTPSHQVTQMGQEVILRCVPISNHLYFYWYRQILGQKVEFLVSFYNNEISEKSEIFDDQFSVERPDGSNFTLKIRSTKLEDSAMYFCASILIGHRPSSYEQYFGPGTRLTVT.

The CDR3 loop reads CASSQDLAGGTTGELFF. The DNA for the CDR3 is TGTGCCAGCAGCCAAGATTTAGCGGGGGGGACCACCGGGGAGCTGTTTTTT. This chain connects TRBV3-1 (or the pseudogene TRBV3-2) to TRBJ2-2; 11 bases are shared with TRBD2. The junction had 4 bases not matched to a gene; V was cut back by 0 bases and J by 4 bases. The CDR3 contains 17 residues. Germline V lookup: CDR1 LGHDT, CDR2 YNNKEL (reference sequence).

The chain recombines TRBV5-1 with TRBJ2-1, with D tentatively TRBD2 (5 bases). With 4 bases removed from V and 8 bases from J, the gap between germline ends came to 16 bases. CDR3 length: 14 residues. Germline V gives CDR1 SGHRS, CDR2 YFSETQ. The CDR3 is CASSPGPSFDEQFF. DNA for the CDR3: TGCGCCAGCAGCCCGGGCCCTAGCTTCGATGAGCAGTTCTTC. Supplemented by reference TRBV5-1 and TRBJ2-1, the full variable domain reads KAGVTQTPRYLIKTRGQQVTLSCSPISGHRSVSWYQQTPGQGLQFLFEYFSETQRNKGNFPGRFSGRQFSNSRSEMNVSTLELGDSALYLCASSPGPSFDEQFFGPGTRLTVL.

The rearrangement links TRBV3-1 (or the pseudogene TRBV3-2) to TRBJ1-2; TRBD1 matches 11 bases. Trimming at V came to 7 bases and at J to 4 bases, leaving 5 bases not matched to a gene. The CDR3 runs 14 residues. From germline, CDR1 is LGHDT and CDR2 YNNKEL (reference sequence). The CDR3 DNA follows: TGTGCCAGCACCCGGACAGGGGGCAGCTATGGCTACACCTTC. Protein sequence: CASTRTGGSYGYTF.

This clone appeared a single time. This chain connects TRBV7-2 to TRBJ2-7, with 7 bases fitting TRBD2. The CDR3 totals 17 residues. Germline values: CDR1 SGHTA, CDR2 FQGNSA. V was clipped by 4 bases and J by 0 bases; unmatched bases: 12. CDR3 sequence: CASSSTSGGWGSYEQYF. In DNA form, the CDR3 reads TGTGCCAGCAGCTCCACATCGGGGGGATGGGGCTCCTACGAGCAGTACTTC.

The V call is TRBV29-1, the J call TRBJ2-5; 14 bases are a match to TRBD2. V dropped 7 bases and J dropped 5; count of bases not matched to a gene: 6. There are 14 residues in the CDR3. CDR1 is SQVTM, CDR2 ANQGSEA, per germline. For the CDR3, the DNA is TGCAGCGCCGGGACTAGCGGGGGAAGTGAGACCCAGTACTTC. Protein: CSAGTSGGSETQYF.

The chain uses TRBV19 and TRBJ1-2, with D possibly matching TRBD1 (6 bases). Germline-derived CDR1 and CDR2 are LNHDA and SQIVND (reference sequence). The germline V and J ends were trimmed by 8 bases and 1 base, with 17 bases remaining between them. CDR3 length: 15 amino acids. CDR3 protein: CASRADRTGNYGYTF. CDR3 sequence (DNA): TGTGCCAGTCGAGCCGACAGGACCGGTAACTATGGCTACACCTTC. Combining the CDR3 with reference TRBV19 and TRBJ1-2 gives the whole variable domain DGGITQSPKYLFRKEGQNVTLSCEQNLNHDAMYWYRQDPGQGLRLIYYSQIVNDFQKGDIAEGYSVSREKKESFPLTVTSAQKNPTAFYLCASRADRTGNYGYTFGSGTRLTVV.

The chain employs TRBV2 and TRBJ2-7; 7 bases agree with TRBD2. V lost 2 bases and J lost 3; bases outside the gene matches: 4. The CDR3 is made up of 14 amino acids. Germline CDR1 SNHLY, CDR2 FYNNEI. The CDR3 DNA reads as TGTGCCAGCAGTGAATGGGGGAGGGACTACGAGCAGTACTTC. Translated: CASSEWGRDYEQYF.

This chain joins TRBV11-2 and TRBJ2-7, with 10 bases identical to TRBD1. Germline V lookup: CDR1 SGHAT, CDR2 FQNNGV. With V trimmed by 5 bases and J by 3 bases, 4 bases remained unmatched. The CDR3 contains 14 residues. The CDR3 sequence: CASSIDRGLYEQYF. The DNA for the CDR3 is TGTGCCAGCAGCATTGACAGGGGGCTCTACGAGCAGTACTTC.

The chain recombines TRBV27 with TRBJ2-5, with D perhaps matching TRBD2 (5 bases). CDR1 is MNHEY and CDR2 is SMNVEV in the germline V gene (reference sequence). V was clipped by 3 bases and J by 5 bases, with 10 bases between them. This CDR3 has 13 amino acids. The CDR3 region is CASSLGGEETQYF. CDR3 nucleotides: TGTGCCAGCAGTTTGGGTGGGGAGGAGACCCAGTACTTC.

This clone was detected a few times. The chain employs TRBV10-1 and TRBJ1-1; possibly TRBD1 for D (5 bases). Trimming stripped 0 bases from V and 6 bases from J, with 8 bases between. The germline V gene has CDR1 WNHNN and CDR2 SYGVQD (reference sequence). The CDR3 consists of 13 residues. This chain's CDR3 is CASSESGVSEAFF. The CDR3 bases are TGCGCCAGCAGTGAGTCAGGGGTCTCTGAAGCTTTCTTT.

The chain links TRBV11-2 to TRBJ2-7, with TRBD1 matching 8 bases. CDR1 SGHAT and CDR2 FQNNGV come from the germline V gene. V shed 5 bases, J shed 1 base, and the junction held 4 bases outside the gene matches. The CDR3 sequence is 14 residues long. The DNA for the CDR3 is TGTGCCAGCAGCAGACAGGGGCGGTCCTACGAGCAGTACTTC. Amino acids: CASSRQGRSYEQYF.

This clone appeared a few times. The rearrangement uses TRBV27 and TRBJ1-1, with TRBD1 matching over 9 bases. Germline values: CDR1 MNHEY, CDR2 SMNVEV (reference sequence). Unmatched junction bases numbered 10, after V lost 3 bases and J lost 8 bases. The CDR3 spans 15 residues. The CDR3 DNA reads as TGTGCCAGCAGTTTCGCGGACAGGGGATCAAGCGAAGCTTTCTTT. Protein sequence: CASSFADRGSSEAFF.

Only one count was recorded for this clone. The J gene is TRBJ1-1, the V gene TRBV7-2; tentatively, D is TRBD1 (6 bases). V was trimmed by 4 bases and J by 0 bases, leaving 15 bases between them. The V gene's germline CDR1 is SGHTA and CDR2 FQGNSA. This CDR3 spans 16 amino acids. CDR3 DNA: TGTGCCAGCAGCTGGATTACAGGGCACATGAACACTGAAGCTTTCTTT. Translated: CASSWITGHMNTEAFF.

This clone was detected a few times. The chain uses TRBV6-5 and TRBJ1-6, with 9 bases fitting TRBD1. CDR1 is MNHEY and CDR2 is SVGAGI in the germline V gene. The junction had 3 bases not matched to a gene; V was cut back by 2 bases and J by 7 bases. The CDR3 consists of 15 residues. This chain's CDR3 is CASSYGDRENSPLHF. The CDR3 DNA reads TGTGCCAGCAGTTACGGGGACAGGGAGAATTCACCCCTCCACTTT.

J is TRBJ1-4 and V is TRBV11-1; D is unresolved. This CDR3 is 14 amino acids long. Germline values: CDR1 SGHAT, CDR2 FQDESV (reference sequence). V lost 5 bases and J 0 bases, leaving 7 bases between the germline ends. CDR3 residues: CASSVSATNEKLFF. In DNA form, the CDR3 reads TGTGCCAGCAGCGTCAGTGCAACTAATGAAAAACTGTTTTTT. Supplemented by reference TRBV11-1 and TRBJ1-4, the full variable domain reads EAEVAQSPRYKITEKSQAVAFWCDPISGHATLYWYRQILGQGPELLVQFQDESVVDDSQLPKDRFSAERLKGVDSTLKIQPAELGDSAMYLCASSVSATNEKLFFGSGTQLSVL.

The chain carries TRBV27 and TRBJ2-7; TRBD1 agrees at 9 bases. Germline CDR1 MNHEY, CDR2 SMNVEV (reference sequence). The V gene end was trimmed by 6 bases and the J gene end by 4 bases; junction bases not matched to a gene: 10. This CDR3 spans 15 amino acids. The CDR3 region is CASRGPGQGPYEQYF. The CDR3 DNA reads as TGTGCCAGCAGGGGTCCGGGACAGGGCCCATACGAGCAGTACTTC.

This clone was found once. The chain combines TRBV18 with TRBJ2-3, with D unclear. V was shortened by 5 bases and J by 0 bases, with 9 bases between the two germline ends. In germline, CDR1 is KGHSH, CDR2 LQKENI. The CDR3 has 14 amino acids. The CDR3 bases are TGTGCCAGCTCAGCCCGACTTAGCACAGATACGCAGTATTTT. Translation gives CASSARLSTDTQYF.